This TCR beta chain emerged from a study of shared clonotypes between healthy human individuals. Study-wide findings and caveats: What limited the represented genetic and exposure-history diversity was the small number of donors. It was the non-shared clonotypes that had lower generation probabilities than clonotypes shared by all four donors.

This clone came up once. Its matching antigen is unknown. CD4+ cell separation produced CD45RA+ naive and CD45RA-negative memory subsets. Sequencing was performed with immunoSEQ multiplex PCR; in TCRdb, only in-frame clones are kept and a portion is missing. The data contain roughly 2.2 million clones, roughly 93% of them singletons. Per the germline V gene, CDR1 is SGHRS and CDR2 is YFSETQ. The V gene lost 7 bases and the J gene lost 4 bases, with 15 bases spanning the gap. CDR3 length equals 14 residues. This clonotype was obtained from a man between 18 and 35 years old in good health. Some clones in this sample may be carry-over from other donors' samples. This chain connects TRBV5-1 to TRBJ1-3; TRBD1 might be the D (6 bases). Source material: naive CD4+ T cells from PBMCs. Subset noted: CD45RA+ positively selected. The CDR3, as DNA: TGCGCCAGCCAGGACAGCTGGGCGGGAAACACCATATATTTT. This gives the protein CASQDSWAGNTIYF.